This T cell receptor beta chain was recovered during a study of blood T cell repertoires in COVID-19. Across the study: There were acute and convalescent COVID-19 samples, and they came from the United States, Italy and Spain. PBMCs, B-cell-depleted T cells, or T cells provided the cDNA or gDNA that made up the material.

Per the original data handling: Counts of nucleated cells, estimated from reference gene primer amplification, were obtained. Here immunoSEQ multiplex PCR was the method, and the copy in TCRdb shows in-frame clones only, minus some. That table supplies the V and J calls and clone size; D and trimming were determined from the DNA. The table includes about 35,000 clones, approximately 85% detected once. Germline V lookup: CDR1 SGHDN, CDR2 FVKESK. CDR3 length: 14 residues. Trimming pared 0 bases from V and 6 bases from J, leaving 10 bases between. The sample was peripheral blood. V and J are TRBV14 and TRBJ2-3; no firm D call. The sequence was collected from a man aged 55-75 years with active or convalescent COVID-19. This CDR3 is CASSQDIWADTQYF. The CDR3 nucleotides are TGTGCCAGCAGCCAAGATATCTGGGCGGATACGCAGTATTTT.